Detailed here is one T cell receptor beta chain. V was pared by 7 bases and J by 6 bases, with 8 bases of the junction left unmatched. This CDR3 spans 15 amino acids. The germline gives CDR1 SNHLY, CDR2 FYNNEI. This specimen belongs to a study of T cells in Graves' hyperthyroidism and ophthalmopathy. PBMCs were obtained from approximately 10 ml fresh peripheral blood. TCR beta CDR3 regions were amplified from RNA. RT-PCR in the first round (using the HTBI primer set) targeted the TCR CDR3. MiXCR, applied by TCRdb to the multiplex PCR reads, yields one record per CDR3 protein. The top ten clones hold around 50% of a sample with 450,000 to 500,000 distinct CDR3 sequences, approximately 23% of them seen once.

This clonotype was obtained from a woman aged 70-85 years with Graves' ophthalmopathy. The specimen was blood. The genes are TRBV2 and TRBJ2-3, with 12 positions matching TRBD1. This CDR3 is CASKVRDRGQDTQYF. CDR3 nucleotides: TGTGCCAGCAAGGTTAGGGACAGGGGGCAGGATACGCAGTATTTT.